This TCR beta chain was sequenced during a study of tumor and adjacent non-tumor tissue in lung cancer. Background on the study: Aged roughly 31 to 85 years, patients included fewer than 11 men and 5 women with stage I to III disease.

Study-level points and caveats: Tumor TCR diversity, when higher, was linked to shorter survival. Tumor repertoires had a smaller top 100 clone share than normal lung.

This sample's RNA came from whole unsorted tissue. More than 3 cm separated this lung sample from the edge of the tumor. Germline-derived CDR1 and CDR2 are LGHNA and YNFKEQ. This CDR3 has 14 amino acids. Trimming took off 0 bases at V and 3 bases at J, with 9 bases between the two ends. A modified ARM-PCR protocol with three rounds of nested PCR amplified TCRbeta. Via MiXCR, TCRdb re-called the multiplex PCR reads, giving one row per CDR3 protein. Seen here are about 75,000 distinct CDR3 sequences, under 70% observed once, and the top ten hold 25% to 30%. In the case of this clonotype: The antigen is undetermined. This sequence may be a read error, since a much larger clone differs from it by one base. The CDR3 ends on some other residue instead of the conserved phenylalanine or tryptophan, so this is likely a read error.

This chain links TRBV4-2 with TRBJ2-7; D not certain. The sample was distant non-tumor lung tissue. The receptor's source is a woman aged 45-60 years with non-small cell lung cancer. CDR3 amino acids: CASSQDRSSYEQYI. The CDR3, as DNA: TGTGCCAGCAGCCAAGATCGTTCGAGCTACGAGCAGTACATC.